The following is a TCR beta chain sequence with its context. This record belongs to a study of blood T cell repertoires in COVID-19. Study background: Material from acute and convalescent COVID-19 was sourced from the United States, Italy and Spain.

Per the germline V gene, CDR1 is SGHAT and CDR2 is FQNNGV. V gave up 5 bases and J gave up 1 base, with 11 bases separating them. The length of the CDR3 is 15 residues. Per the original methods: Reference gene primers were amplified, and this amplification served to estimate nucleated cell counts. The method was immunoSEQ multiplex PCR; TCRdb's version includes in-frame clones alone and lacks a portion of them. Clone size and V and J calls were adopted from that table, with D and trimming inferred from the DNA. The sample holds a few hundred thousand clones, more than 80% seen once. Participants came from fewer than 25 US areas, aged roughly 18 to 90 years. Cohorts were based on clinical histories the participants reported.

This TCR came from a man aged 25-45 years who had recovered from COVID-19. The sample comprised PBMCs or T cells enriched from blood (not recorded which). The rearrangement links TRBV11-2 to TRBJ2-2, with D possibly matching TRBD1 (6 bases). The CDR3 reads CASSPDRRNTGELFF. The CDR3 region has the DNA TGTGCCAGCAGCCCCGACAGGAGGAACACCGGGGAGCTGTTTTTT.